A selection of T cell receptor beta chains follows, all from one sample in a study of blood T cell repertoires in COVID-19. Only in-frame clones appear in the TCRdb table, and some are missing; sequencing was by immunoSEQ multiplex PCR. The repertoire includes about 60,000 clones, 80% to 90% of them detected once, and less than 20% sits in the top ten. Sequenced: peripheral blood. The receptors stem from a woman of 80 years or more with active COVID-19. CDR3s include the opening cysteine and the closing phenylalanine or tryptophan. Fields, in order: clone size, D gene, V gene, J gene, CDR3 DNA, CDR3 protein. The D gene is left open where the match is weak. Clone size is stated in some rows and not others, as once, few, many or a class when expanded.

>-|-|TRBV7-2|TRBJ2-7
TGTGCCAGCAGCCGTAGCTCCTACGAGCAGTACTTC
CASSRSSYEQYF
>-|-|TRBV4-1|TRBJ2-2
TGCGCCAGCAGCAAGTCACCCGGGACAACGAACACCGGGGAGCTGTTTTTT
CASSKSPGTTNTGELFF
>-|-|TRBV7-2|TRBJ2-2
TGTGCCAGCAGCCGCGACTGGGGCGGGAACACCGGGGAGCTGTTTTTT
CASSRDWGGNTGELFF
>-|-|TRBV5-4|TRBJ2-5
TGTGCCAGCAGCCCGGCGGCGGTTCAAGAGACCCAGTACTTC
CASSPAAVQETQYF
>-|TRBD1|TRBV20-1|TRBJ1-2
TGCAGACGACAGGGGTTGGATGGCTACACCTTC
CRRQGLDGYTF
>-|TRBD1|TRBV5-1|TRBJ2-3
TGCGCCAGTGGCAACGGGGACAGGGACACAGATACGCAGTATTTT
CASGNGDRDTDTQYF
>-|-|TRBV29-1|TRBJ2-3
TGCAGCGTTCCGACCGGAGCAGATACGCAGTATTTT
CSVPTGADTQYF
>-|TRBD1|TRBV5-5|TRBJ1-2
TGTGCCAGCAGCTTTGGACAGGGTCCCTATGGCTACACCTTC
CASSFGQGPYGYTF
>-|TRBD2|TRBV7-8|TRBJ2-1
TGTGCCAGCAGCTTAGTAGCGGGGGGGTACAATGAGCAGTTCTTC
CASSLVAGGYNEQFF
>-|TRBD1|TRBV4-3|TRBJ1-1
TGCGCCAGCAGCCAAGAGACAGGGGGGGCTGAAGCTTTCTTT
CASSQETGGAEAFF
>-|-|TRBV2|TRBJ2-2
TGTGCCAGCAGTGGGCCGGCAGGGACCGGGGAGCTGTTTTTT
CASSGPAGTGELFF
>-|-|TRBV7-3|TRBJ1-3
TGTGCCAGCAGCGTTACACAGGGATCTGGAAACACCATATATTTT
CASSVTQGSGNTIYF
>-|TRBD1|TRBV5-6|TRBJ1-5
TGTGCCAGCAGCTTTGGCCAGGGGGGAGTTCAGCCCCAGCATTTT
CASSFGQGGVQPQHF
>once|-|TRBV9|TRBJ2-2
TGTGCCAGCAGCCTCGGAGGGGGCGGAACCGGGGAGCTGTTTTTT
CASSLGGGGTGELFF
>-|TRBD2|TRBV27|TRBJ2-1
TGTGCCAGCAGCACTAGCCCGACTAGCGGTTTGTACAATGAGCAGTTCTTC
CASSTSPTSGLYNEQFF
>-|-|TRBV5-1|TRBJ2-5
TGCGCCAGCAGCTTGGACTGGAGGGAGACCCAGTACTTC
CASSLDWRETQYF
>-|TRBD1|TRBV7-9|TRBJ1-6
TGTGCCAGCAGCTCCTCGGGACAGGGACCTAATTCACCCCTCCACTTT
CASSSSGQGPNSPLHF
>-|-|TRBV5-1|TRBJ1-1
TGCGCCAGCAGCCGAGGACAGTTACTGAACACTGAAGCTTTCTTT
CASSRGQLLNTEAFF
>-|-|TRBV2|TRBJ1-2
TGTGCCAGCAGTGAAGCCCCCGGTCGGGGCTACACCTTC
CASSEAPGRGYTF
>-|TRBD2|TRBV6-6|TRBJ2-1
TGTGCCAGCAGTACCCGGGTAGCGGGGAATAATGAGCAGTTCTTC
CASSTRVAGNNEQFF
>-|-|TRBV19|TRBJ2-1
TGTGCCAGTAGTATAGATCTGTCTAGCTCCTACAATGAGCAGTTCTTC
CASSIDLSSSYNEQFF
>-|-|TRBV30|TRBJ2-1
TGTGCCTGGAACCCCCGACTCGCCAATGAGCAGTTCTTC
CAWNPRLANEQFF
>-|-|TRBV27|TRBJ1-2
TGTGCCAGCAGTTTAAGTCCCCAACAGGGAAGAAGGGGTTTAAGGAGGCTCTATGGCTACACCTTC
CASSLSPQQGRRGLRRLYGYTF
>once|TRBD2|TRBV28|TRBJ2-3
TGTGCCAGCAGTTCGACTAGCTCGCGTACAGATACGCAGTATTTT
CASSSTSSRTDTQYF
>once|-|TRBV6-5|TRBJ2-3
TGTGCCAGTAGGAGAGCGTCCCCCTCTGATACGCAGTATTTT
CASRRASPSDTQYF
>-|TRBD2|TRBV7-2|TRBJ2-7
TGTGCCAGCAGCTTAGTTAGCGGGGGTTCCTACGAGCAGTACTTC
CASSLVSGGSYEQYF
>-|TRBD2|TRBV27|TRBJ2-7
TGTGCCAGCAGTTTATCCCCGACTAGCGCCCGCTCCTACGAGCAGTACTTC
CASSLSPTSARSYEQYF
>-|TRBD2|TRBV2|TRBJ2-3
TGTGCCAGCAACCTAGCGGGGGGCGGAGATACGCAGTATTTT
CASNLAGGGDTQYF
>-|TRBD2|TRBV5-1|TRBJ2-5
TGCGCCAGCAGCTCCTACCTAGCGGGGGGACAAGAGACCCAGTACTTC
CASSSYLAGGQETQYF
>-|-|TRBV30|TRBJ2-1
TGTGCCTGGAGTGTCGCGGGGATGGGCAATGAGCAGTTCTTC
CAWSVAGMGNEQFF
>-|-|TRBV4-3|TRBJ1-1
TGCGCCAGCAGCCGGGGGGGTTGGAACACTGAAGCTTTCTTT
CASSRGGWNTEAFF
>-|TRBD2|TRBV3-1/TRBV3-2|TRBJ2-2
TGTGCCAGCAGCCCTTCTAGCGGGGGATGGAACACCGGGGAGCTGTTTTTT
CASSPSSGGWNTGELFF
>-|-|TRBV9|TRBJ2-5
TGTGCCAGCAGCGTAGGCCCGGGTTTAGAGACCCAGTACTTC
CASSVGPGLETQYF
>-|-|TRBV7-2|TRBJ2-7
TGTGCCAGCAGCTCCCCGGGACTTCCCTCCTACGAGCAGTACTTC
CASSSPGLPSYEQYF
>-|TRBD2|TRBV27|TRBJ2-1
TGTGCCAGCAGTTCCGGACTAGCGGGGGTTAATGAGCAGTTCTTC
CASSSGLAGVNEQFF
>once|-|TRBV5-1|TRBJ2-1
TGCGCCAGCAGCTTGCCCAGCGATGAGCAGTTCTTC
CASSLPSDEQFF
>-|TRBD2|TRBV9|TRBJ2-2
TGTGCCAGCAGCGCCTTAGCGGGGGGGCCGTCCGGGGAGCTGTTTTTT
CASSALAGGPSGELFF